The sequence of this T cell receptor (beta chain) was determined in a study of vaccination effects on CD4 cells after COVID-19. Expansion of antigen-specific CD4+ T cells with viral peptide pools was carried out by the ViraFEST assay before sequencing. At the end of 10 days of culture, CD4+ T cells were isolated. Vaccine recipients, nucleocapsid antibody negative, had no prior SARS-CoV-2 infection. Peptides at roughly 9.2 ug/ml and IL-2 at approximately 9.1 IU/ml were added to two million PBMC per well. A half-medium replacement with IL-2 medium was carried out on days 3 and 7. The repertoire was sequenced with immunoSEQ multiplex PCR; TCRdb's copy has only in-frame clones and lacks some. The data show roughly 67,000 clones, around 79% seen once. Study-level points and caveats: Clones from infection and from vaccination both contracted markedly late after vaccination. The authors studied few convalescent patients and collected no early post-infection timepoints.

As concerns this clone: Its cognate antigen is unknown.

V lost 0 bases, J lost 2 bases, and 3 bases stayed unmatched. The germline V gene encodes CDR1 SGHTA and CDR2 FQGTGA. The CDR3 runs to 16 residues. The source was CD4+ T cells from PBMCs cultured with SARS-CoV-2 spike peptides, collected before COVID-19 vaccination. The J gene is TRBJ2-5, the V gene TRBV7-3; 10 bases fit TRBD2. This TCR was sampled from a human donor who received a COVID-19 vaccine. CDR3 loop: CASSLTPAGGQETQYF. The CDR3 DNA reads as TGTGCCAGCAGCTTAACGCCAGCGGGGGGGCAAGAGACCCAGTACTTC.